This is a list of T cell receptor beta chains from one sample in a study of cytomegalovirus exposure and HLA in healthy donors. Profiled with immunoSEQ multiplex PCR; TCRdb holds only in-frame clones, not every one. The sample shows 160,000 or so clones, roughly 80% of them seen only once. Sequencing was carried out using PBMCs. The source is a woman younger than 35 in good health and CMV-seropositive. Both conserved end residues are trimmed from each CDR3. Each record gives: CDR3 protein, V gene, J gene, clone size. Clone size is not always given. Where it is, it says once, few, many or a class for expanded clones.

cdr3_aa: ASSLSPGNYGYT
v_call: TRBV5-8
j_call: TRBJ1-2
clone_size: NA

cdr3_aa: ATHRANSPLH
v_call: TRBV6-5
j_call: TRBJ1-6
clone_size: NA

cdr3_aa: ASSLAGVYNEQF
v_call: TRBV7-6
j_call: TRBJ2-1
clone_size: NA

cdr3_aa: ASSLATSEQF
v_call: TRBV5-1
j_call: TRBJ2-1
clone_size: once

cdr3_aa: ASSEATGYEQF
v_call: TRBV6-1
j_call: TRBJ2-1
clone_size: NA

cdr3_aa: ASSLGGAGEQY
v_call: TRBV11-3
j_call: TRBJ2-7
clone_size: NA

cdr3_aa: ASSAGPGQSYEQY
v_call: TRBV9
j_call: NA
clone_size: NA

cdr3_aa: ASSRRRETQY
v_call: TRBV6-5
j_call: TRBJ2-5
clone_size: NA

cdr3_aa: ASSSTRGTEAF
v_call: TRBV28
j_call: TRBJ1-1
clone_size: NA

cdr3_aa: ASSLGTGDFQPQH
v_call: TRBV27
j_call: TRBJ1-5
clone_size: NA

cdr3_aa: AGKRDRANTEAF
v_call: TRBV6-4
j_call: TRBJ1-1
clone_size: NA

cdr3_aa: AIISGATGYEQY
v_call: TRBV10-3
j_call: TRBJ2-7
clone_size: NA

cdr3_aa: ASSLQGIKSGNTIY
v_call: TRBV5-1
j_call: TRBJ1-3
clone_size: NA

cdr3_aa: ASSYLRGTDEQY
v_call: TRBV6-5
j_call: TRBJ2-7
clone_size: NA

cdr3_aa: ASSFQGGGYEQY
v_call: TRBV25-1
j_call: TRBJ2-7
clone_size: NA

cdr3_aa: ASSPSDRGSKY
v_call: TRBV18
j_call: TRBJ2-7
clone_size: NA

cdr3_aa: ATDKVDRASQPQH
v_call: TRBV6-6
j_call: TRBJ1-5
clone_size: once

cdr3_aa: ASSLGQATNEQF
v_call: TRBV27
j_call: TRBJ2-1
clone_size: NA

cdr3_aa: ASSLVENQPQH
v_call: TRBV7-9
j_call: TRBJ1-5
clone_size: NA

cdr3_aa: ASSQGSEGGGYEQY
v_call: TRBV14
j_call: TRBJ2-7
clone_size: NA

cdr3_aa: ASSPSVAGNEKLF
v_call: TRBV7-6
j_call: TRBJ1-4
clone_size: NA

cdr3_aa: ASIGQGRSQPQH
v_call: TRBV6-8
j_call: TRBJ1-5
clone_size: once